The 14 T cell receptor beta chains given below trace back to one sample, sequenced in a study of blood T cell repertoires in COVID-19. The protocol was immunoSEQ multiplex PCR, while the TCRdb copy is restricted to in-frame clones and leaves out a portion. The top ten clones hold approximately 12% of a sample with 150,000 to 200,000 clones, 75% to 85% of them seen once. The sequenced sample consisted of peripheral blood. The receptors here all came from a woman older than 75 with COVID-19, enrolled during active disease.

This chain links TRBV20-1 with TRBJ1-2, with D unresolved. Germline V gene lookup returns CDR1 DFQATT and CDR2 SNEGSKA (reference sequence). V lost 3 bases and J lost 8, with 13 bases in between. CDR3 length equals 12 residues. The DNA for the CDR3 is TGCAGTGCTAGTAATCAGGCGTCCGGCTACACCTTC. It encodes CSASNQASGYTF.

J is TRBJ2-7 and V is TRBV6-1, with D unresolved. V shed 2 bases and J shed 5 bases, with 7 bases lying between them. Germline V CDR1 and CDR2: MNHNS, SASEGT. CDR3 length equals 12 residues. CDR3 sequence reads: CASSEQRDEQYF. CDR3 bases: TGTGCCAGCAGTGAACAAAGAGACGAGCAGTACTTC.

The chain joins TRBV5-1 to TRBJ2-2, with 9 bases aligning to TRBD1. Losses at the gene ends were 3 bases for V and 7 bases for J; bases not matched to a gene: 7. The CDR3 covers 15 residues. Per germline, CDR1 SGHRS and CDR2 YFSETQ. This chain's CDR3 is CASSWGQGGGGELFF. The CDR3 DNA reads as TGCGCCAGCAGCTGGGGACAGGGTGGTGGCGGGGAGCTGTTTTTT.

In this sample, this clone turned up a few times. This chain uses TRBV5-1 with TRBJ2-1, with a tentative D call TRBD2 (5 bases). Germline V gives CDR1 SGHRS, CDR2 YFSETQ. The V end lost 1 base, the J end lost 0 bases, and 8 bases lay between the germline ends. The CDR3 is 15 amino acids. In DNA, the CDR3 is TGCGCCAGCAGCTTGCAAGGGAGCTCCTACAATGAGCAGTTCTTC. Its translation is CASSLQGSSYNEQFF.

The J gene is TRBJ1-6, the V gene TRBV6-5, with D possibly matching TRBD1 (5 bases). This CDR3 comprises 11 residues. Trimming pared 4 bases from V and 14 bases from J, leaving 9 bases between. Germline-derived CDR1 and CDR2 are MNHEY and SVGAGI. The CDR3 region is CASSFGGALHF. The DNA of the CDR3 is TGTGCCAGCAGTTTTGGGGGGGCCCTCCACTTT.

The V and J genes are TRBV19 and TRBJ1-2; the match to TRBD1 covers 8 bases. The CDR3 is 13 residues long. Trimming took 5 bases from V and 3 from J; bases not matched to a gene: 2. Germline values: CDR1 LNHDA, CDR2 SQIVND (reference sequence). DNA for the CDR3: TGTGCCAGTAGTTACAGGGGGGACTATGGCTACACCTTC. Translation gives CASSYRGDYGYTF.

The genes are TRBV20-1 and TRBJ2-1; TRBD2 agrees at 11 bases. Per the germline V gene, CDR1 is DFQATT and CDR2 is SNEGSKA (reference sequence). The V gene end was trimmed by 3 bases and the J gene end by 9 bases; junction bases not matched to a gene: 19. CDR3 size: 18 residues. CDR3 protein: CSASGSLTSGGREGEQFF. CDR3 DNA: TGCAGTGCTAGTGGCTCCCTAACTAGCGGGGGCCGTGAGGGTGAGCAGTTCTTC.

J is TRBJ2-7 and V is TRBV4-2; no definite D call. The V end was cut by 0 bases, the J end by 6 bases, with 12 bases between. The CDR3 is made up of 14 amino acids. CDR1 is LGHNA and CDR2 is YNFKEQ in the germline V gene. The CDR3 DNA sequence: TGTGCCAGCAGCCAAGATCTCCTAGTACGCGAGCAGTACTTC. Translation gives CASSQDLLVREQYF.

CDR3 in amino acids: CASSPDRGPNNGYTF. CDR3 coding DNA: TGTGCCAGCAGTCCAGACAGGGGGCCTAATAATGGCTACACCTTC. The chain links TRBV27 to TRBJ1-2, with 10 bases that match TRBD1. This CDR3 has 15 amino acids. Germline lookup yields CDR1 MNHEY and CDR2 SMNVEV (reference sequence). With V trimmed by 5 bases and J by 6 bases, 9 bases remained unmatched.

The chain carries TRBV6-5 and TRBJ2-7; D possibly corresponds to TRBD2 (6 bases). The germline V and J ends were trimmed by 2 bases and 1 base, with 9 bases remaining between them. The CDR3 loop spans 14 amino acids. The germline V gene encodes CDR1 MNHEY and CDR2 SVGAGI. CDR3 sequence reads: CASSYGGTSYEQYF. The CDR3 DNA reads TGTGCCAGCAGTTACGGCGGGACGTCCTACGAGCAGTACTTC.

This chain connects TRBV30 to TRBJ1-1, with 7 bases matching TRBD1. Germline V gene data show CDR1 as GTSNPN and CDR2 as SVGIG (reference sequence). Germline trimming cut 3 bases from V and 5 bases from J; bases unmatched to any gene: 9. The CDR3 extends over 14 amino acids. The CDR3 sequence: CAWRAGQAGTEAFF. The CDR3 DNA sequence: TGTGCCTGGAGAGCAGGACAGGCGGGGACTGAAGCTTTCTTT.

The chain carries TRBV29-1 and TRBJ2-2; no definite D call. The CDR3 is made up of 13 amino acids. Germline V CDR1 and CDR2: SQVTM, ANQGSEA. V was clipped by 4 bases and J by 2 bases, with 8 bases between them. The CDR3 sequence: CSVATVNTGELFF. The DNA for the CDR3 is TGCAGCGTTGCCACGGTTAACACCGGGGAGCTGTTTTTT.

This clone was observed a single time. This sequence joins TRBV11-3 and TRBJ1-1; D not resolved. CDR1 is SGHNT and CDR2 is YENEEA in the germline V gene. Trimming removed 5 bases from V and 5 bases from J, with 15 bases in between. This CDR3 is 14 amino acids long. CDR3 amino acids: CASSPRRMGTEAFF. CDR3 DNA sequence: TGTGCCAGCAGCCCCCGGAGGATGGGAACTGAAGCTTTCTTT. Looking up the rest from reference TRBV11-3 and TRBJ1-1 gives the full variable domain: EAGVVQSPRYKIIEKKQPVAFWCNPISGHNTLYWYLQNLGQGPELLIRYENEEAVDDSQLPKDRFSAERLKGVDSTLKIQPAELGDSAVYLCASSPRRMGTEAFFGQGTRLTVV.

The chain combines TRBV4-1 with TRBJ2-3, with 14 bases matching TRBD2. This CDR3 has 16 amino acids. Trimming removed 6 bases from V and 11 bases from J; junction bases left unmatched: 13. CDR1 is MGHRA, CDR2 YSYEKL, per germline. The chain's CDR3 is CASRETTSGRANRQYF. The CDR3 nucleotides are TGCGCCAGCAGGGAAACGACTAGCGGGAGGGCGAACAGGCAGTATTTT.